A selection of T cell receptor beta chains follows, all from one sample in a study of early T cells in non-severe SARS-CoV-2 infection. MiXCR, run by TCRdb on the 5' RACE reads, gives a single entry per CDR3 protein. The sample includes around 58,000 distinct CDR3 sequences, 4.9% of them seen just once. Input material: whole blood. These receptors all stem from an adult who was a healthcare worker with PCR-confirmed SARS-CoV-2 infection or an uninfected control (not recorded which). Each CDR3 is given with its conserved first and last residue. A D gene is named only where the DNA matches it firmly. For some rows the clone size is stated as once, few or many, or as a class when expanded; others skip it.

TRBD2	few	TRBJ2-1	TRBV14	TGTGCCAGCAGCCATAAGGACCCGGGAGGTTTCTACAATGAGCAGTTCTTC	CASSHKDPGGFYNEQFF
.	many	TRBJ1-1	TRBV19	TGTGCCAGTAGGCTGAACACTGAAGCTTTCTTT	CASRLNTEAFF
TRBD2	.	TRBJ2-4	TRBV6-5	TGTGCCAGCAGTTCCTATGGACTAGCGGGAGGGTCCAAAAACATTCAGTACTTC	CASSSYGLAGGSKNIQYF
.	many	TRBJ2-1	TRBV11-2	TGTGCCAGCAGCTTAGCCCCCCTAAATGAGCAGTTCTTC	CASSLAPLNEQFF
TRBD1	few	TRBJ2-1	TRBV29-1	TGCAGCGTTGAAGTGGGGACAGATGAGAATGAGCAGTTCTTC	CSVEVGTDENEQFF
TRBD1	.	TRBJ1-3	TRBV6-5	TGTGCCAGCAGTTCTCCGGGACAGCATGGAAACACCATATATTTT	CASSSPGQHGNTIYF
TRBD2	many	TRBJ2-3	TRBV7-2	TGTGCCAGCAGCTCTAGCGGGCGTAGCACAGATACGCAGTATTTT	CASSSSGRSTDTQYF
.	many	TRBJ1-4	TRBV20-1	TGCAGTGCTAGAGCTGGCTCCTTGAATGAAAAACTGTTTTTT	CSARAGSLNEKLFF
TRBD1	few	TRBJ2-7	TRBV6-6	TGTGCCAGCACCGGGACAGGGCTATCCTACGAGCAGTACTTC	CASTGTGLSYEQYF
.	many	TRBJ2-3	TRBV7-3	TGTGCCAGCAGCGAATCAGCAAACACAGATACGCAGTATTTT	CASSESANTDTQYF
.	many	TRBJ2-1	TRBV20-1	TGCAGTGCTAGTGCGGGTAACGTGGGGGGCAATGAGCAGTTCTTC	CSASAGNVGGNEQFF
TRBD2	many	TRBJ2-5	TRBV11-3	TGTGCCAGCAGCGCTAGCGGGAGTCAGACCCAGTACTTC	CASSASGSQTQYF
.	many	TRBJ2-3	TRBV7-9	TGTGCCAGCAGCTTAAGCACAGATACGCAGTATTTT	CASSLSTDTQYF
.	many	TRBJ1-5	TRBV20-1	TGCAGTGCCCTCTCCGGGGGAGGGAGCAATCAGCCCCAGCATTTT	CSALSGGGSNQPQHF
TRBD2	many	TRBJ2-3	TRBV7-8	TGTGCCAGCAGCTTACGGACTAGCGGGGGGGTGAGCACAGATACGCAGTATTTT	CASSLRTSGGVSTDTQYF
.	.	TRBJ2-7	TRBV20-1	TGCAGTGCTAGGGAGCCCGGGACTCATCTTTCCTACGAGCAGTACTTC	CSAREPGTHLSYEQYF
.	.	TRBJ2-1	TRBV11-3	TGTGCCAGCAGCTTACACTCCCTCCGGGACAATGAGCAGTTCTTC	CASSLHSLRDNEQFF
TRBD2	.	TRBJ2-3	TRBV13	TGTGCCAGCTTCCGGGCTAGCGGGATCGATACGCAGTATTTT	CASFRASGIDTQYF
TRBD1	.	TRBJ1-2	TRBV29-1	TGCAGCGTTGCTAAAGGACAGGGTTACTATGGCTACACCTTC	CSVAKGQGYYGYTF
.	many	TRBJ2-7	TRBV12-3/TRBV12-4	TGTGCCAGCAGCCCCGGAGTACCTCAGTACTTC	CASSPGVPQYF
.	many	TRBJ2-2	TRBV30	TGTGCCTGGACTCTTGCGGACGATGGCACCGGGGAGCTGTTTTTT	CAWTLADDGTGELFF
TRBD1	.	TRBJ1-2	TRBV19	TGTGCCAGTAGAATCAACCCGACAGGGGCGTATGGCTACACCTTC	CASRINPTGAYGYTF
.	.	TRBJ2-3	TRBV5-1	TGCGCCAGCAGCTTTGCACGGAGCCGAGGGACAGATACGCAGTATTTT	CASSFARSRGTDTQYF
TRBD1	.	TRBJ2-7	TRBV10-3	TGTGCCATCAATAAGGGGGCGCCGCCCTACGAGCAGTACTTC	CAINKGAPPYEQYF
.	.	TRBJ1-6	TRBV3-1	TGTGCCAGCAGCCGAACCCAGGGGTTCGGGGATAATTCACCCCTCCACTTT	CASSRTQGFGDNSPLHF
.	many	TRBJ1-5	TRBV15	TGTGCCACCAGCGAAGTGGGTTTGGGGAATCAGCCCCAGCATTTT	CATSEVGLGNQPQHF
TRBD1	few	TRBJ1-2	TRBV5-1	TGCGCCAGCAGCGCCCGGGACAGCGGCTATGGCTACACCTTC	CASSARDSGYGYTF
.	.	TRBJ1-4	TRBV4-2	TGTGCCAGCAGCCAATTTGAAAAACTGTTTTTT	CASSQFEKLFF
TRBD2	few	TRBJ2-4	TRBV9	TGTGCCAGCAGCGTAGAAAGTAGCGGGGGGGCCGGAAACATTCAGTACTTC	CASSVESSGGAGNIQYF
.	many	TRBJ1-2	TRBV5-1	TGCGCCAGCAGCTTGGGGGGAACCTACAACTATGGCTACACCTTC	CASSLGGTYNYGYTF
TRBD1	many	TRBJ2-2	TRBV29-1	TGCAGCGTTGCAGGGGGCGGCACCGGGGAGCTGTTTTTT	CSVAGGGTGELFF
TRBD1	.	TRBJ1-1	TRBV27	TGTGCCAGCAGTTTAATGCCAGGGGGAGGCACTGAAGCTTTCTTT	CASSLMPGGGTEAFF
TRBD2	.	TRBJ2-2	TRBV2	TGTGCCATTCCTAGCGGGAGAAACACCGGGGAGCTGTTTTTT	CAIPSGRNTGELFF
.	few	TRBJ2-7	TRBV29-1	TGCAGCGTTACGGACATAAACTCCTACGAGCAGTACTTC	CSVTDINSYEQYF
.	many	TRBJ2-5	TRBV29-1	TGCAGCGTTGGGAACGACCTAGGAACCCAGTACTTC	CSVGNDLGTQYF
.	many	TRBJ2-6	TRBV5-1	TGCGCCAGCAGCCCACGTACAGGGTCTGGGGCCAACGTCCTGACTTTC	CASSPRTGSGANVLTF
TRBD1	.	TRBJ1-1	TRBV6-4	TGTGCCAGCAGTGACTCGAGACAGGGATCGACTTTCTTT	CASSDSRQGSTFF
.	many	TRBJ1-5	TRBV19	TGTGCCAGTCAATTCACATACAATCAGCCCCAGCATTTT	CASQFTYNQPQHF
.	few	TRBJ1-5	TRBV20-1	TGCAGTGCTAGAGTGAGCAGGAATAGCAATCAGCCCCAGCATTTT	CSARVSRNSNQPQHF
TRBD2	many	TRBJ2-5	TRBV7-2	TGTGCCAGCAGCTTCGCGGGAGAAGAGACCCAGTACTTC	CASSFAGEETQYF
TRBD2	once	TRBJ2-3	TRBV29-1	TGCAGCGCCGGAGCGGGAGTGAAATCAGTCACAGATACGCAGTATTTT	CSAGAGVKSVTDTQYF
.	many	TRBJ1-4	TRBV6-5	TGTGCCAGCAGCCCTCCCGGGACCCCCGAAAAACTGTTTTTT	CASSPPGTPEKLFF
.	many	TRBJ2-7	TRBV10-3	TGTGCCATCAGTGGGGACCACGAGCAGTACTTC	CAISGDHEQYF
TRBD2	few	TRBJ2-2	TRBV5-4	TGTGCCAGCAGCGGCGGGAGTTCGAACACCGGGGAGCTGTTTTTT	CASSGGSSNTGELFF
TRBD2	few	TRBJ2-3	TRBV7-9	TGTGCCAGCAGTTCGACTAGCGGGAGAGACACAGATACGCAGTATTTT	CASSSTSGRDTDTQYF
.	many	TRBJ1-6	TRBV7-2	TGTGCCAGCAGCTTAGGGAACAGTTTTTTTAATTCACCCCTCCACTTT	CASSLGNSFFNSPLHF
TRBD1	many	TRBJ1-2	TRBV2	TGTGCCAGCGTGGATTTTGGACAGGCTAACTATGGCTACACCTTC	CASVDFGQANYGYTF
.	many	TRBJ2-2	TRBV5-1	TGCGCCAGCAGCTTGGTGCCCGGCTCGAACACCGGGGAGCTGTTTTTT	CASSLVPGSNTGELFF
.	many	TRBJ2-3	TRBV9	TGTGCCAGCAGCGATGGGAGAACAGATACGCAGTATTTT	CASSDGRTDTQYF
.	few	TRBJ2-7	TRBV19	TGTGCCAGTAGGGGGATGGACAGCCGATTCCCCTACGAGCAGTACTTC	CASRGMDSRFPYEQYF
.	many	TRBJ2-2	TRBV20-1	TGCAGTGCTGAAAGCAGGGCGCCGAACACCGGGGAGCTGTTTTTT	CSAESRAPNTGELFF